This TCR beta chain came from a study of shared clonotypes between healthy human individuals. The CDR3 has 16 amino acids. Germline CDR1 and CDR2: MNHNS and SASEGT. After removal of 0 bases from V and 4 bases from J, the junction contained 7 bases not matched to a gene. Here immunoSEQ multiplex PCR was the method, and the copy in TCRdb shows in-frame clones only, minus some. The sample holds roughly 1.4 million clones, just under 99% seen once. The chain couples TRBV6-1 to TRBJ1-2; 8 bases are shared with TRBD1. Sample: naive CD4+ T cells sorted from blood. Subset meaning: CD45RA+ positively selected. The receptor was isolated from a man between 25 and 39 years old in good health. As DNA, the CDR3 is TGTGCCAGCAGTGAAGCCCCCACAGGGGGAAGCTATGGCTACACCTTC. Its translation: CASSEAPTGGSYGYTF.